These T cell receptor beta chains were read from a single sample in a study of blood T cell repertoires in COVID-19. The data were produced by immunoSEQ multiplex PCR, yet TCRdb's version contains in-frame clones alone and is incomplete. The sample contains under 60,000 clones, over 80% of which appear only once. The sample was peripheral blood. The receptors here all came from a man aged 25 to 40 with COVID-19, enrolled during active disease. CDR3s include the opening cysteine and the closing phenylalanine or tryptophan. Fields, in order: V gene, J gene, D gene, CDR3 protein. The D gene is left open where the match is weak.

TRBV12-5	TRBJ2-7	.	CASGRGSYEQYF
TRBV30	TRBJ1-1	.	CAWNLGANTEAFF
TRBV28	TRBJ1-1	.	CASSLLQGSTEAFF
TRBV6-5	TRBJ1-5	.	CASRQTNSNQPQHF
TRBV25-1	TRBJ2-1	TRBD1	CASQASGTGVIDEQFF
TRBV5-1	TRBJ2-1	TRBD1	CASSLDRGSDNEQFF
TRBV30	TRBJ2-5	TRBD2	CAWRRRPGLAGGSLRETQYF
TRBV10-3	TRBJ1-3	TRBD1	CAISARDRGVNTIYF
TRBV5-6	TRBJ2-1	.	CASSLEGRGGNEQFF
TRBV10-2	TRBJ1-1	TRBD1	CASSGQGMNTEAFF
TRBV6-1	TRBJ2-7	TRBD1	CASSDGTDYEQYF
TRBV9	TRBJ2-1	TRBD2	CASSASGDYNEQFF
TRBV27	TRBJ2-2	TRBD2	CASSSRLAGDTGELFF
TRBV3-1/TRBV3-2	TRBJ2-1	.	CASSLIGGRTYNEQFF
TRBV19	TRBJ2-1	.	CASSPESPYNEQFF
TRBV5-1	TRBJ2-1	TRBD2	CASSLGVLADSYNEQFF
TRBV28	TRBJ1-2	TRBD1	CASAGTGARPIYGYTF
TRBV12-3/TRBV12-4	TRBJ1-1	.	CASTRGFYTEAFF
TRBV30	TRBJ1-1	TRBD1	CAWSSPSRQGHTEAFF
TRBV28	TRBJ2-3	TRBD2	CASSLRFMRGADTQYF
TRBV9	TRBJ1-5	.	CASSPDSYSNQPQHF
TRBV4-1	TRBJ1-5	.	CASSQGEGDRQPQHF